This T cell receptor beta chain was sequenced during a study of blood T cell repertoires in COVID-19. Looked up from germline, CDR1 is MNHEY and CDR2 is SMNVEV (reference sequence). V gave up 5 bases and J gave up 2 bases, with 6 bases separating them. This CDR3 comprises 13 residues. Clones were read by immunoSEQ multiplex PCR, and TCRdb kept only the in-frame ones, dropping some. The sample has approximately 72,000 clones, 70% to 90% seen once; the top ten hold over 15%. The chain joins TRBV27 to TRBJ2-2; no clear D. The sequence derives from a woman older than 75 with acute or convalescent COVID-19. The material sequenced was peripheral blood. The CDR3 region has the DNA TGTGCCAGCAGTCCCCAAAACACCGGGGAGCTGTTTTTT. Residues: CASSPQNTGELFF.